The sequence of this T cell receptor beta chain was determined in a study of Ad26.COV2.S vaccination and SARS-CoV-2 variants. Looking at the study overall: Participant was drawn from the COV1001 Ad26.COV2.S trial arm. Study-level results: An underestimation of total T cell responses may have resulted from the TCR breadth and depth analyses. While placebo recipients had lower spike-specific TCR breadth, vaccine recipients had more.

This CDR3 region has 13 residues. Germline V CDR1 and CDR2: MNHNY, SVGAGI (reference sequence). The ends were cut back, 1 base at V and 6 bases at J, with 9 bases in the middle. Treatment in this sample: 15 to 20 received Ad26.COV2.S at low or high dose, single or two shots; several received placebo; per-sample allocation not given. Specimens were obtained on day 63 following the first vaccine or placebo injection. Its platform was an Ad26 vector, and its expressed antigen was Wuhan-strain SARS-CoV-2 spike. TCRdb keeps only in-frame clones here, not all; method: immunoSEQ multiplex PCR. The sample lists 290,000 or so clones, more than 75% occurring once. This clone was detected once. Its antigen is not identified.

This chain joins TRBV6-6 and TRBJ1-1; no clear D. This specimen was peripheral blood, taken in a trial of Ad26.COV2.S vaccine versus placebo. This TCR derives from a person between 18 and 59 years old who received the Ad26.COV2.S COVID-19 vaccine or a placebo. CDR3 sequence: CASSYFLRPEAFF. In nucleotides, the CDR3 is TGTGCCAGCAGTTACTTCTTAAGGCCTGAAGCTTTCTTT.